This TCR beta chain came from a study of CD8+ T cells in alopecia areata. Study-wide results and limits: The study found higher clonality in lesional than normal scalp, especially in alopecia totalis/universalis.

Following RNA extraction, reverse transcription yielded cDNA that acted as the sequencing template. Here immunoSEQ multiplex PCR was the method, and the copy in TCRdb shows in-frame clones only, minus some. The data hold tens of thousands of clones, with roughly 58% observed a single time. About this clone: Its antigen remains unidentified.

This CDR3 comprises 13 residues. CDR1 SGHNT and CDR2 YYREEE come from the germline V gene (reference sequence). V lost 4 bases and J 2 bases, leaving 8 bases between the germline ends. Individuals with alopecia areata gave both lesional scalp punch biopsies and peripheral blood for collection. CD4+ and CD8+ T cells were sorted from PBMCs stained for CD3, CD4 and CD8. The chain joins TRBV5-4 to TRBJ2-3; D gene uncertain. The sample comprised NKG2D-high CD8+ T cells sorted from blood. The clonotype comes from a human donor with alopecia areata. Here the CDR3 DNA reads TGTGCCAGCAGCCTGGACCTCACAGATACGCAGTATTTT. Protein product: CASSLDLTDTQYF.